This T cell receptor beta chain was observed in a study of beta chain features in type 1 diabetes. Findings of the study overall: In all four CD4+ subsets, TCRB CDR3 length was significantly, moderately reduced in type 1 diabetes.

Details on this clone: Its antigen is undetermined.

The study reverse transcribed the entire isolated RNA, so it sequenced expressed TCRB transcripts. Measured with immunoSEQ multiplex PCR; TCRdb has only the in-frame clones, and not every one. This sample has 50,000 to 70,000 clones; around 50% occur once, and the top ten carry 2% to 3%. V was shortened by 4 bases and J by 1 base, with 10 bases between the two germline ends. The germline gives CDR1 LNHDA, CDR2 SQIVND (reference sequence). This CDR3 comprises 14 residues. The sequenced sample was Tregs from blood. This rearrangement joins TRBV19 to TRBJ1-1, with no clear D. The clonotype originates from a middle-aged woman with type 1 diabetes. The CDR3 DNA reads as TGTGCCAGTAGTAGAGGGCCGGGGAACACTGAAGCTTTCTTT. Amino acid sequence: CASSRGPGNTEAFF. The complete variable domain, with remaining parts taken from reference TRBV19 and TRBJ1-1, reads DGGITQSPKYLFRKEGQNVTLSCEQNLNHDAMYWYRQDPGQGLRLIYYSQIVNDFQKGDIAEGYSVSREKKESFPLTVTSAQKNPTAFYLCASSRGPGNTEAFFGQGTRLTVV.